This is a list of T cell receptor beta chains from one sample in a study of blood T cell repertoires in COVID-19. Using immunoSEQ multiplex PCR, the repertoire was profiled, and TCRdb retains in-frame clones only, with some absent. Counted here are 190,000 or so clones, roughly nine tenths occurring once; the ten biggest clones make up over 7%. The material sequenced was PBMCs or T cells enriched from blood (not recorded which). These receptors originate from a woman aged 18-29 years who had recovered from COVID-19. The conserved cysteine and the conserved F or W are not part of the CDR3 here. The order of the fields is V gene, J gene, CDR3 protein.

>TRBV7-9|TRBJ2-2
ASSSDTGQNTGELF
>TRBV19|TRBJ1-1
ASSIQRDTEAF
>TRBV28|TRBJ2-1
ASSLSTRGDYNEQF
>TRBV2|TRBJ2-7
ASSELAGQGVFEQY
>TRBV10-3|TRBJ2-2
AISGPGQGNTGELF
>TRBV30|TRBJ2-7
AWSVGVSYEQY
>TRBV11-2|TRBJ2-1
ASSPIPGPRNEQF
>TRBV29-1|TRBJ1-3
SVGTEGNTIY
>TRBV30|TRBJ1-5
AWSLRGYQPQH
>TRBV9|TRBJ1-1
ASSTSSSTEAF
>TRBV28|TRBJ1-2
ASSLRIVGQGIDGYT
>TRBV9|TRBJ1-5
ASSVEQGSDQPQH
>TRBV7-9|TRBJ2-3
ASSPRTSGGADTQY
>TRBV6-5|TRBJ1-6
ATRSTGQVSPLH
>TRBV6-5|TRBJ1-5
ASSPRDNQPQH
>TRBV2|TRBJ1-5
ASRDRGLGQPQH
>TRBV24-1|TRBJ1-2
ATSAPFGEGSYT
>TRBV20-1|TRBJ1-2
SASEAGARSGDGYT
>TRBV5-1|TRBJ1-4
ASSLAVKSEKLF
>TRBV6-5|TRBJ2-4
ASSPTRDRQNIQY
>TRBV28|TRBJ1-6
ASSPLGSSYNSPLH
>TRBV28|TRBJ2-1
ASSLPPGLAGGLDEQF
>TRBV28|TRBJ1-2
ASSLPTGGKYGYT
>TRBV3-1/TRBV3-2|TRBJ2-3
ASSLHADTQY
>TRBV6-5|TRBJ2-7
ASSSRRGTGAYEQY
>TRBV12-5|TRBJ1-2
ASGLGTGFSYNYGYT
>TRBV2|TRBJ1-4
ASSGRGDTSEKLF
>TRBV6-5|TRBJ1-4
ASRRTGDGLF
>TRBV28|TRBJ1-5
ASSRGHLGNQPQH
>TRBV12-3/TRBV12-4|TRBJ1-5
ASSSPGNQPQH
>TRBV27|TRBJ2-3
ASSFGLAATDTQY
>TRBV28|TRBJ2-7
ASRPRIDISYEQY
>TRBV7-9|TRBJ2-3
ASSPRGGSTDTQY
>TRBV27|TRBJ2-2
ASSSRWGQDTGELF
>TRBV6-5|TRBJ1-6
ASSYKSWTGDSPLH
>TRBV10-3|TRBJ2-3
AISEGSGGPTDTQY
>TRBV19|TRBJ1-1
ASSTQGEYITEAF
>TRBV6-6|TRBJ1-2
ASSSGQGGQGYT
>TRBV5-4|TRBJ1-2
ASRIGDRGKELPHYGYT
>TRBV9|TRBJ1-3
ASSSLTDNSGNTIY
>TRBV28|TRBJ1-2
ASSFLGGVGYGYT
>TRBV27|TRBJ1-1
ASRTGGGAEAF
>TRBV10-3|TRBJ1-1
ATLGQNTEAF
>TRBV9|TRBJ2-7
ASSAGQIPYEQY
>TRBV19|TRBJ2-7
ASEPTGAYEQY
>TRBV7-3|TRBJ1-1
ASSLQGGKGTEAF
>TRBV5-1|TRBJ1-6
ASSLGKQYNSPLH
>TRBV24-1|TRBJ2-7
ATSDNRGREQY
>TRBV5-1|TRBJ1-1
ASSLYGPMENTEAF
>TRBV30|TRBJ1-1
AWSVSPDTSAF
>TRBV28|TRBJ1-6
ASSLGQRNHSPLH
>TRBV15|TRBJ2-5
ATSKEDLGALARRRLETQY
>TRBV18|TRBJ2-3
ASSVGRDTQTQY
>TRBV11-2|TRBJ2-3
ASSLELSYVDTQY
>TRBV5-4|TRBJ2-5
ASSIRTFGQETQY